Listed here are 32 T cell receptor beta chains from one sample, sequenced in a study of cytomegalovirus exposure and HLA in healthy donors. The PCR contained 60 Vbeta and 13 Jbeta primers. Profiling relied on immunoSEQ multiplex PCR, and the TCRdb table lists in-frame clones only, not all of them. The table lists tens of thousands of clones, roughly 78% of them singletons. The sequenced sample was PBMCs. These receptors were taken from a male donor in good health and CMV-seropositive.

The rearrangement uses TRBV15 and TRBJ1-2; maybe TRBD1 (5 bases). Germline V CDR1 and CDR2: LNHNV, YYDKDF (reference sequence). Trimming took off 0 bases at V and 8 bases at J, with 13 bases between the two ends. CDR3 length: 14 amino acids. The CDR3 region is CATSRDLVQGGYTF. In nucleotides, the CDR3 is TGTGCCACCAGCAGAGATCTAGTTCAGGGCGGCTACACCTTC.

This clone was detected only a few times. V is TRBV5-1 and J is TRBJ1-5; possibly TRBD1 for D (5 bases). The ends were cut back, 0 bases at V and 5 bases at J, with 12 bases in the middle. Germline CDR1 is SGHRS and CDR2 is YFSETQ. There are 15 residues in the CDR3. CDR3 residues: CASSLGAGWDQPQHF. The CDR3 DNA reads TGCGCCAGCAGCTTGGGGGCAGGGTGGGATCAGCCCCAGCATTTT.

This sequence joins TRBV30 and TRBJ1-1; maybe TRBD1 (5 bases). With 4 bases removed from V and 0 bases from J, the gap between germline ends came to 27 bases. Germline assignment: CDR1 GTSNPN and CDR2 SVGIG (reference sequence). The CDR3 contains 19 residues. This chain's CDR3 is CAWNENGQWGTSMNTEAFF. The CDR3 DNA sequence: TGTGCCTGGAATGAAAACGGACAATGGGGGACTAGTATGAACACTGAAGCTTTCTTT.

V usage is TRBV11-3 and J usage is TRBJ2-2; 7 positions match TRBD1. The CDR3 covers 16 residues. Trimming at V came to 3 bases and at J to 6 bases, leaving 10 bases not matched to a gene. The germline gives CDR1 SGHNT, CDR2 YENEEA. The CDR3 region has the DNA TGTGCCAGCAGCTTTGTCGGCAGGGGGATCGCCGGGGAGCTGTTTTTT. It encodes CASSFVGRGIAGELFF.

This clone was observed a handful of times. The chain uses TRBV6-1 and TRBJ1-1, with D possibly TRBD1 on 6 matching bases. Germline lookup yields CDR1 MNHNS and CDR2 SASEGT. Trimming removed 2 bases at V and 8 bases at J, with 6 bases between. The length of the CDR3 is 11 residues. In DNA form, the CDR3 reads TGTGCCAGCAGTGAACAGGGGGAAGCTTTCTTT. It specifies CASSEQGEAFF.

This clone was seen a single time. The chain carries TRBV10-2 and TRBJ2-5; perhaps TRBD2 as D (5 bases). This CDR3 is built from 17 residues. Between the trimmed V and J ends, which lost 3 bases and 5 bases, there was a span of 22 bases. CDR1 WSHSY and CDR2 SAAADI come from the germline V gene. CDR3 nucleotides: TGCGCCAGCAGTGACAGTCGGTGGCAGGTTAAGCGGGAGACCCAGTACTTC. Amino acids: CASSDSRWQVKRETQYF.

This clone turned up a few times. V is TRBV5-1 and J is TRBJ2-3; 12 nucleotides line up with TRBD2. This CDR3 has 16 residues. CDR1 and CDR2 from the germline V gene are SGHRS and YFSETQ. With 0 bases clipped from V and 3 bases from J, the junction kept 2 bases outside the gene matches. The DNA for the CDR3 is TGCGCCAGCAGCTTGGGACTAGCGGGAGAAACAGATACGCAGTATTTT. Translated, it gives CASSLGLAGETDTQYF.

The chain carries TRBV6-1 and TRBJ1-4; D is possibly TRBD1 (6 bases). The germline V gene has CDR1 MNHNS and CDR2 SASEGT. There are 14 residues in the CDR3. Trimming took off 1 base at V and 7 bases at J, with 10 bases between the two ends. The chain's CDR3 is CASSEGTGSEKLFF. The CDR3 coding sequence is TGTGCCAGCAGTGAAGGAACAGGGAGTGAAAAACTGTTTTTT.

The chain is built from TRBV5-4 and TRBJ2-7; tentatively, D is TRBD1 (5 bases). Trimming pared 2 bases from V and 10 bases from J, leaving 25 bases between. CDR1 and CDR2 from the germline V gene are SGHNT and YYREEE (reference sequence). The CDR3 totals 16 residues. As DNA, the CDR3 is TGTGCCAGCAGCTTAGGGAACGCGTCAAAGGACAAGCTCCAGTACTTC. Its translation: CASSLGNASKDKLQYF.

This chain uses TRBV27 with TRBJ2-1; possible D gene TRBD1, 6 bases. Trimming took 6 bases from V and 6 from J, leaving 12 bases between them. Looked up from germline, CDR1 is MNHEY and CDR2 is SMNVEV (reference sequence). The CDR3 extends over 13 amino acids. CDR3 coding DNA: TGTGCCAGCAGAAAAGGACAGTTCAATGAGCAGTTCTTC. This gives the protein CASRKGQFNEQFF.

The chain links TRBV14 to TRBJ2-1; 11 bases match TRBD2. Trimming cost V 3 bases and J 7 bases; bases outside gene matches: 8. Per the germline V gene, CDR1 is SGHDN and CDR2 is FVKESK. This CDR3 comprises 16 residues. The CDR3 sequence is CASSQAVTSGSNEQFF. The DNA of the CDR3 is TGTGCCAGCAGCCAGGCTGTCACTAGCGGGAGTAATGAGCAGTTCTTC.

The chain is built from TRBV5-1 and TRBJ1-3; 8 nucleotides align to TRBD1. Germline V lookup: CDR1 SGHRS, CDR2 YFSETQ. The CDR3 totals 15 residues. V lost 2 bases and J lost 4; bases outside the gene matches: 5. CDR3 coding DNA: TGCGCCAGCAGCTTATCGGGACAGGAGGGAAACACCATATATTTT. Protein sequence: CASSLSGQEGNTIYF.

This clone was counted once. This rearrangement joins TRBV29-1 to TRBJ2-5; 11 bases align to TRBD2. The CDR3 runs 15 residues. The V gene end was trimmed by 5 bases and the J gene end by 5 bases; junction bases not matched to a gene: 10. Germline CDR1 and CDR2: SQVTM and ANQGSEA. CDR3 sequence: CSVRPGLAVGETQYF. The CDR3 nucleotides are TGCAGCGTTCGTCCGGGACTAGCGGTAGGGGAGACCCAGTACTTC.

This clone appeared many times. V usage is TRBV27 and J usage is TRBJ2-7, with D uncertain. CDR3 size: 15 residues. V dropped 2 bases and J dropped 0 bases, with 11 bases sitting between them. Germline CDR1 reads MNHEY; CDR2 reads SMNVEV (reference sequence). The CDR3 sequence: CASSLTVLSSYEQYF. The CDR3, as DNA: TGTGCCAGCAGTTTAACGGTACTAAGCTCCTACGAGCAGTACTTC.

V gene TRBV29-1 combines with J gene TRBJ2-2, with D maybe TRBD2 (5 bases). Trimming left V 6 bases short and J 6 bases short, with 11 bases between. Germline lookup yields CDR1 SQVTM and CDR2 ANQGSEA. The length of the CDR3 is 12 residues. This chain's CDR3 is CSVLGISGELFF. The CDR3 DNA follows: TGCAGCGTCCTCGGGATATCCGGGGAGCTGTTTTTT.

This clone was seen a single time. The CDR3 DNA reads as TGTGCCAGCAGCTTATCAGGGTGGCAATACCAAGAGACCCAGTACTTC. Protein product: CASSLSGWQYQETQYF. The chain couples TRBV7-2 to TRBJ2-5; perhaps TRBD1 as D (5 bases). Trimming shortened V by 2 bases and J by 0 bases, and 13 bases separated the two germline ends. The length of the CDR3 is 16 residues. The germline gives CDR1 SGHTA, CDR2 FQGNSA.

Remarks on this clone: Mismatch with germline at one junction end may stem from a read error. The CDR3 nucleotides read TGTTCCAGCAGCTTACCCGGACAGGGGAGTTGGGGAACCGGGGAGCTGTTTTTT. This sequence encodes CSSSLPGQGSWGTGELFF. The chain links TRBV7-9 to TRBJ2-2, with 9 bases fitting TRBD1. This CDR3 is built from 18 residues. The germline gives CDR1 SEHNR, CDR2 FQNEAQ (reference sequence).

V gene TRBV10-3 combines with J gene TRBJ2-2; 11 bases line up with TRBD2. CDR1 is ENHRY and CDR2 is SYGVKD in the germline V gene. V shed 6 bases and J 7 bases; nucleotides not matched to a gene: 4. The CDR3 totals 14 residues. The CDR3 spells CAIRLAGGGGELFF. The CDR3, as DNA: TGTGCCATCAGGCTAGCGGGAGGCGGCGGGGAGCTGTTTTTT.

The chain carries TRBV7-2 and TRBJ2-2; 7 bases map to TRBD2. The CDR3 has 17 amino acids. Germline loops: CDR1 SGHTA, CDR2 FQGNSA. V lost 2 bases, J lost 4 bases, and 10 bases stayed unmatched. CDR3 region: CASSLLAGVSFTGELFF. The CDR3 DNA reads TGTGCCAGCAGCTTATTGGCGGGAGTCTCCTTCACCGGGGAGCTGTTTTTT.

V usage is TRBV5-1 and J usage is TRBJ1-3, with 8 bases fitting TRBD1. In germline, CDR1 is SGHRS, CDR2 YFSETQ. This CDR3 contains 12 residues. The trim removed 3 bases at V and 15 bases at J, leaving 8 bases unmatched. The CDR3 nucleotides are TGCGCCAGCAGCTCGTCCGGGACAGGAGAATATTTT. Protein product: CASSSSGTGEYF.

This clone was picked up a small number of times. The rearrangement joins TRBV5-1 to TRBJ1-1, with 10 bases matching TRBD1. CDR3 length: 14 residues. V shed 0 bases, J shed 11 bases, and the junction held 7 bases outside the gene matches. Per germline, CDR1 SGHRS and CDR2 YFSETQ. CDR3 DNA: TGCGCCAGCAGCTTGGATGGGACAGGGGTTGACGCTTTCTTT. This codes for CASSLDGTGVDAFF.

The chain links TRBV7-2 to TRBJ2-7; 7 bases line up with TRBD2. V lost 3 bases to trimming and J lost 6 bases; unmatched junction nucleotides: 11. Germline CDR1 reads SGHTA; CDR2 reads FQGNSA. This CDR3 has 15 residues. The CDR3 sequence is CASSLGLGGSSEQYF. CDR3 nucleotides: TGTGCCAGCAGCTTGGGGCTCGGGGGGAGCTCCGAGCAGTACTTC.

V gene TRBV27 combines with J gene TRBJ2-7; TRBD1 agrees at 8 bases. Germline-derived CDR1 and CDR2 are MNHEY and SMNVEV (reference sequence). V was clipped by 6 bases and J by 5 bases; unmatched bases: 12. This CDR3 has 15 amino acids. CDR3 nucleotides: TGTGCCAGCAGCCCTCCCGGACAGGGCAACCACGAGCAGTACTTC. This codes for CASSPPGQGNHEQYF.

This clone was observed a single time. The genes are TRBV5-4 and TRBJ2-3; 11 positions agree with TRBD2. CDR1 and CDR2 from the germline V gene are SGHNT and YYREEE (reference sequence). This CDR3 has 16 residues. V was pared by 2 bases and J by 2 bases, with 4 bases of the junction left unmatched. CDR3 protein: CASSFKLAGDTDTQYF. The CDR3 DNA sequence: TGTGCCAGCAGCTTCAAACTAGCGGGAGACACAGATACGCAGTATTTT.

This chain uses TRBV19 with TRBJ2-6, with a weak D call TRBD1 (6 bases). The V end lost 8 bases, the J end lost 0 bases, and 11 bases lay between the germline ends. CDR1 is LNHDA and CDR2 is SQIVND in the germline V gene (reference sequence). The CDR3 contains 15 residues. CDR3 nucleotides: TGTGCCAGTTTGGACAGATACTCTGGGGCCAACGTCCTGACTTTC. This gives the protein CASLDRYSGANVLTF.

This clone has only a few counts. The V and J genes are TRBV7-3 and TRBJ2-1, with a weak D call TRBD2 (6 bases). The CDR3 contains 14 residues. Germline V CDR1 and CDR2: SGHTA, FQGTGA. Trimming shortened V by 3 bases and J by 15 bases, and 21 bases separated the two germline ends. The CDR3 reads CASSFNRDSPLAFF. CDR3 sequence (DNA): TGTGCCAGCAGCTTCAACCGGGACTCCCCTTTGGCGTTCTTC.

The gene calls are TRBV10-1 and TRBJ2-2, with D maybe TRBD1 (5 bases). The V gene lost 6 bases and the J gene lost 3 bases, with 14 bases spanning the gap. Germline values: CDR1 WNHNN, CDR2 SYGVQD (reference sequence). The CDR3 consists of 15 residues. CDR3 amino acids: CASREKQVHTGELFF. The CDR3 region has the DNA TGCGCCAGCAGAGAAAAACAGGTACACACCGGGGAGCTGTTTTTT.

In DNA form, the CDR3 reads TGTGCCAGCAGTTGGGGACAGGGTAATAACTATGGCTACACCTTC. This gives the protein CASSWGQGNNYGYTF. The chain couples TRBV28 to TRBJ1-2; TRBD1 aligns across 9 bases. The V segment lost 4 bases and the J segment 1 base; nucleotides outside the gene matches: 4. The CDR3 length is 15 residues. Germline CDR1 MDHEN, CDR2 SYDVKM.

This clone was picked up one time. The V and J genes are TRBV5-4 and TRBJ2-5, with 7 bases lining up with TRBD1. V was clipped by 0 bases and J by 3 bases; unmatched bases: 2. Germline CDR1 and CDR2: SGHNT and YYREEE (reference sequence). This CDR3 spans 14 amino acids. The CDR3 region has the DNA TGTGCCAGCAGCTTGGCCGACAGGGAAGAGACCCAGTACTTC. It is translated as CASSLADREETQYF.

This sequence joins TRBV2 and TRBJ1-5; no firm D call. V was pared by 4 bases and J by 5 bases, with 12 bases between. Germline CDR1 is SNHLY and CDR2 is FYNNEI. CDR3 length equals 14 residues. In nucleotides, the CDR3 is TGTGCCAGCAGTGCCGTAGGGAGGGATCAGCCCCAGCATTTT. Amino acid sequence: CASSAVGRDQPQHF.

The chain couples TRBV6-5 to TRBJ2-2; 10 nucleotides agree with TRBD1. Germline V lookup: CDR1 MNHEY, CDR2 SVGAGI. Germline trimming cut 5 bases from V and 4 bases from J; bases unmatched to any gene: 1. This CDR3 is built from 14 residues. CDR3 coding DNA: TGTGCCAGCAGTCGGACAGGGGGCACCGGGGAGCTGTTTTTT. This translates into CASSRTGGTGELFF.

This clone was observed a handful of times. The chain joins TRBV28 to TRBJ2-7, with a tentative D call TRBD1 (5 bases). The CDR3 covers 14 residues. V shed 6 bases and J shed 4 bases, with 16 bases lying between them. The germline V gene has CDR1 MDHEN and CDR2 SYDVKM. The CDR3 nucleotides read TGTGCCAGCAGGCGACAGAACGAGTTTTACGAGCAGTACTTC. As protein: CASRRQNEFYEQYF.